This T cell receptor (beta chain) is drawn from a study of blood T cell repertoires in COVID-19. Study-wide context: Nucleic acid was either cDNA or gDNA, and it came from T cells, B-cell-depleted T cells, or PBMCs.

Original data processing: Amplification from reference gene primers served as the basis for estimated nucleated cell counts. The data were produced by immunoSEQ multiplex PCR, yet TCRdb's version contains in-frame clones alone and is incomplete. The V and J calls and the clone size are those of that table, but D and trimming were determined from the DNA. The sample has tens of thousands of clones, over 75% seen once. Germline assignment: CDR1 SGHRS and CDR2 YFSETQ. The ends were cut back, 3 bases at V and 2 bases at J, with 18 bases in the middle. This CDR3 contains 17 residues. Material: peripheral blood. This clonotype was obtained from a human donor in a cohort sampled during active COVID-19. This chain joins TRBV5-1 and TRBJ2-1, with D perhaps matching TRBD2 (6 bases). CDR3 in amino acids: CASSSGLPRGTYNEQFF. The CDR3 nucleotides read TGCGCCAGCAGCTCCGGACTCCCCCGGGGGACCTACAATGAGCAGTTCTTC.